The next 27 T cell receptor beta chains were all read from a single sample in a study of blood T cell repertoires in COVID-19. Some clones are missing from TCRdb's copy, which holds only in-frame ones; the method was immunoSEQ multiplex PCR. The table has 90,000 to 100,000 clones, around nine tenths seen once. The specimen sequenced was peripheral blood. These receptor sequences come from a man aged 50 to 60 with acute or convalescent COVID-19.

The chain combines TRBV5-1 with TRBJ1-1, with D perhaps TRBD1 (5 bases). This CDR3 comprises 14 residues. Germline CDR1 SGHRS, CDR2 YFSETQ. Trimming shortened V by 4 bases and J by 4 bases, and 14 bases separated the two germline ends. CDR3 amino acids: CASSLQGSGTEAFF. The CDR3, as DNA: TGCGCCAGCAGCCTCCAGGGTTCGGGCACTGAAGCTTTCTTT.

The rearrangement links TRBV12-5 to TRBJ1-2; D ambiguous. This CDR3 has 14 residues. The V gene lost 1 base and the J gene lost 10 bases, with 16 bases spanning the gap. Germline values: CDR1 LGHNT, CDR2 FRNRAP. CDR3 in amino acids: CASGLDPGRPPYTF. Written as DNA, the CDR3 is TGTGCTAGTGGTTTGGACCCGGGGAGGCCGCCCTACACCTTC.

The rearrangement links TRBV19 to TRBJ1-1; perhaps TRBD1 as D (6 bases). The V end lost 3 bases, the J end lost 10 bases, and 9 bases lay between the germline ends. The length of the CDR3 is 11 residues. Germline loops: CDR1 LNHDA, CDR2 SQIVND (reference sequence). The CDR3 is CASSMPGVAFF. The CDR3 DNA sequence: TGTGCCAGTAGTATGCCAGGGGTAGCTTTCTTT.

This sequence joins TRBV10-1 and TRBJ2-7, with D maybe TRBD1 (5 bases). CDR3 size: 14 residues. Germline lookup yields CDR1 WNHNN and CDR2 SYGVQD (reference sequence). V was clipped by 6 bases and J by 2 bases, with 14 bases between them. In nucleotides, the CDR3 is TGCGCCAGCAGGGAAGACAGAAGCCCCTACGAGCAGTACTTC. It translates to CASREDRSPYEQYF.

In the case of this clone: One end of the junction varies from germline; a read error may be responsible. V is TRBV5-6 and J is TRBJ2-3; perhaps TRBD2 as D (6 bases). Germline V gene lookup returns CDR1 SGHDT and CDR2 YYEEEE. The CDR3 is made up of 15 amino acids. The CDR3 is CASRLEGGSTDTQYF. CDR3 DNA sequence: TGTGCCAGCAGATTGGAAGGAGGGAGCACAGATACGCAGTATTTT.

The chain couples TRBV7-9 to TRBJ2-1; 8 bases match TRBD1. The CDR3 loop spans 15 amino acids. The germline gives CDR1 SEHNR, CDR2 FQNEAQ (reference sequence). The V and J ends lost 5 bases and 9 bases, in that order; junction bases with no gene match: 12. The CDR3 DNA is TGTGCCAGCAGCATCAGGGGGCGGCAGGGCATTGAGCAGTTCTTC. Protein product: CASSIRGRQGIEQFF.

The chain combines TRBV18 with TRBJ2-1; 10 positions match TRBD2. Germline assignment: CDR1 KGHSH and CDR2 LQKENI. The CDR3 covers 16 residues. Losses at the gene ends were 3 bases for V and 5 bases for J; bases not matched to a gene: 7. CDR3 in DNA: TGTGCCAGCTCACCGCTAGGACTAGCGGAGAACAATGAGCAGTTCTTC. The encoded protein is CASSPLGLAENNEQFF.

CDR3 sequence: CASSQGPARLAASYEQYF. The CDR3, as DNA: TGCGCCAGCAGCCAAGGGCCTGCTCGACTAGCGGCCTCCTACGAGCAGTACTTC. V is TRBV4-1 and J is TRBJ2-7, with 9 bases aligning to TRBD2. The length of the CDR3 is 18 residues. Germline V CDR1 and CDR2: MGHRA, YSYEKL. With V trimmed by 1 base and J by 0 bases, 10 bases remained unmatched.

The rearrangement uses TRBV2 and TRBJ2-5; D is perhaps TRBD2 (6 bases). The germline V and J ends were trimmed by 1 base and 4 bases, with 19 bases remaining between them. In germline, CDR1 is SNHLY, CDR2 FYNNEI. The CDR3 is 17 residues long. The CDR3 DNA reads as TGTGCCAGCAGTGAAGTAGCGCCCGGGGAGGTGGGAGAGACCCAGTACTTC. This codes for CASSEVAPGEVGETQYF.

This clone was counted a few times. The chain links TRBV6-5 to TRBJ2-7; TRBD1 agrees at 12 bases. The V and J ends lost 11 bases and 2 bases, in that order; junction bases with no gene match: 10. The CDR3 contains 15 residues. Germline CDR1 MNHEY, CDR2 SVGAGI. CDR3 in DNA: TGTGCCGGATCCCTGGGACAGGGGGCTACCTACGAGCAGTACTTC. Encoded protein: CAGSLGQGATYEQYF.

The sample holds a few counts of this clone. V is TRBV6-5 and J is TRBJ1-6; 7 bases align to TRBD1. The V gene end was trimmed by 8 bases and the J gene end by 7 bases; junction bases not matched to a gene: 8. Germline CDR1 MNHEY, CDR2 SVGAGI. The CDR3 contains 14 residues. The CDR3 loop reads CASQRDSDNSPLHF. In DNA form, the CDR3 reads TGTGCCAGCCAACGGGACAGCGACAATTCACCCCTCCACTTT.

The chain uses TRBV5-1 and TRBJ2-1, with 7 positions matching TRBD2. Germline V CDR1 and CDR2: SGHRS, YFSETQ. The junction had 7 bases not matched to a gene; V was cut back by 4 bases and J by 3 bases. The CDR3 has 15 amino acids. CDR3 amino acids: CASSPREGVYNEQFF. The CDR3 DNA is TGCGCCAGCAGCCCTAGGGAGGGTGTCTACAATGAGCAGTTCTTC.

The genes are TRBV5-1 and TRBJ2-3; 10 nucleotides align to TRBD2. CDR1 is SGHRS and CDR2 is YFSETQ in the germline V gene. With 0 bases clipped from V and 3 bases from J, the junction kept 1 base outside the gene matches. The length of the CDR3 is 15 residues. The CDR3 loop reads CASSLASGRTDTQYF. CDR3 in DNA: TGCGCCAGCAGCTTGGCTAGCGGGAGAACAGATACGCAGTATTTT.

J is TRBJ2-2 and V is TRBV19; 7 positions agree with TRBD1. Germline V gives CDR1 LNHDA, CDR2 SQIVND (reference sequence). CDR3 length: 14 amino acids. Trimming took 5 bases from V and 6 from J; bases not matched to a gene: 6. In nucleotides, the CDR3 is TGTGCCAGTAGTGCCGGGACAGTTCCCGGGGAGCTGTTTTTT. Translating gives CASSAGTVPGELFF.

The CDR3: CASSLENTNTGELFF. Here the CDR3 DNA reads TGCGCCAGCAGCTTGGAAAATACAAACACCGGGGAGCTGTTTTTT. The chain carries TRBV5-1 and TRBJ2-2; D not certain. The CDR3 contains 15 residues. V dropped 0 bases and J dropped 2 bases, with 8 bases sitting between them. The germline V gene has CDR1 SGHRS and CDR2 YFSETQ.

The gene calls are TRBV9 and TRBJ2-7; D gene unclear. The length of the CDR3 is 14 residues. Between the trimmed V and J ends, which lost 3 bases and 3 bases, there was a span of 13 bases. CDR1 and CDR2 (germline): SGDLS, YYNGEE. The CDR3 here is CASSADATYYEQYF. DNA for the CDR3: TGTGCCAGCAGCGCCGACGCGACTTACTACGAGCAGTACTTC.

CDR3 bases: TGTGCCAGCTCACCTTTATACCGGGACAGGGGCGCGGGCAGTGATACGCAGTATTTT. Its protein product is CASSPLYRDRGAGSDTQYF. V and J are TRBV18 and TRBJ2-3, with 10 positions matching TRBD1. CDR3 length: 19 residues. From germline, CDR1 is KGHSH and CDR2 LQKENI. Unmatched junction bases numbered 18, after V lost 3 bases and J lost 6 bases.

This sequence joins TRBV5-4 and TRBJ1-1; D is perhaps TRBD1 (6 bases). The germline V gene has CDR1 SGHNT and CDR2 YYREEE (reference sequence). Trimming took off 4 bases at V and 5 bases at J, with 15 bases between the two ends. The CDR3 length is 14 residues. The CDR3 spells CASSQGPLLTEAFF. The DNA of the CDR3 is TGTGCCAGCAGCCAGGGGCCGTTACTGACTGAAGCTTTCTTT.

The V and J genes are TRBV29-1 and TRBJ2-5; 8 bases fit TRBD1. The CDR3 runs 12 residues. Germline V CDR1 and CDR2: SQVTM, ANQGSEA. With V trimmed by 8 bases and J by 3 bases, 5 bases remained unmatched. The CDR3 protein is CSIQGEEETQYF. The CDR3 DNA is TGCAGCATACAGGGGGAAGAAGAGACCCAGTACTTC.

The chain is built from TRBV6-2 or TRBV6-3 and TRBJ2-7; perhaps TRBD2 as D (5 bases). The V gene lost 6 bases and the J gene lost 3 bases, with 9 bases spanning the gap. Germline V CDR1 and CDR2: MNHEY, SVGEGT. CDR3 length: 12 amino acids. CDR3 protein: CASSRLRYEQYF. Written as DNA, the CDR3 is TGTGCCAGCAGCCGACTACGCTACGAGCAGTACTTC.

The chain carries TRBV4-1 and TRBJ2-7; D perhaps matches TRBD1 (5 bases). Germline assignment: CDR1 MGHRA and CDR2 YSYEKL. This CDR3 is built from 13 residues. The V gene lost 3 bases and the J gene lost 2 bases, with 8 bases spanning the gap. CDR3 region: CASSQGPAYEQYF. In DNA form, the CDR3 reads TGCGCCAGCAGCCAGGGGCCGGCCTACGAGCAGTACTTC.

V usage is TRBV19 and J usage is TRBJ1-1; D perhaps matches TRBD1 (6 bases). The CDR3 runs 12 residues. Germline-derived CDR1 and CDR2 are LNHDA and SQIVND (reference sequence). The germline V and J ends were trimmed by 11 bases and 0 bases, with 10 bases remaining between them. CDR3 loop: CAAGGLNTEAFF. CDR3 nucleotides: TGTGCCGCGGGGGGCTTGAACACTGAAGCTTTCTTT. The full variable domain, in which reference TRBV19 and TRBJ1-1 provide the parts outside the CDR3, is DGGITQSPKYLFRKEGQNVTLSCEQNLNHDAMYWYRQDPGQGLRLIYYSQIVNDFQKGDIAEGYSVSREKKESFPLTVTSAQKNPTAFYLCAAGGLNTEAFFGQGTRLTVV.

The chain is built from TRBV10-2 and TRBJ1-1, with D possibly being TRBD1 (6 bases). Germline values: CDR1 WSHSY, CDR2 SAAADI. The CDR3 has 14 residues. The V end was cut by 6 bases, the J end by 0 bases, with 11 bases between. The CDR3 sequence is CASRLTGMNTEAFF. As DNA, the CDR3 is TGCGCCAGCAGGTTGACAGGCATGAACACTGAAGCTTTCTTT.

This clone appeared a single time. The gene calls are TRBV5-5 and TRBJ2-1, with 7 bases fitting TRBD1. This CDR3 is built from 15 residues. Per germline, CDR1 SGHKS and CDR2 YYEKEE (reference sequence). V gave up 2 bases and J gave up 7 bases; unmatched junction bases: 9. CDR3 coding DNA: TGTGCCAGCAGCTTCGTAGGGGGCAGGGAGAATGAGCAGTTCTTC. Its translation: CASSFVGGRENEQFF.

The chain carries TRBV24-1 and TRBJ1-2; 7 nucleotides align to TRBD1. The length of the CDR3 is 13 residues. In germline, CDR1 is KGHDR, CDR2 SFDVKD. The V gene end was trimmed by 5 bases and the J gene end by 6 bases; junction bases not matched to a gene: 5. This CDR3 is CATSGLTGNGYTF. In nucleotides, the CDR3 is TGTGCCACCAGTGGGTTGACAGGGAATGGCTACACCTTC.

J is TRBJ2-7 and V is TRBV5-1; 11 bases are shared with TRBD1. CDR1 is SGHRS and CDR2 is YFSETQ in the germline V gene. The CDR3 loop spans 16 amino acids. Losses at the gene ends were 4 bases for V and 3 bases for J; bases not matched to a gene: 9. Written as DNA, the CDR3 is TGCGCCAGCAGCCTGGGGACAGGGGGGATCCTCTACGAGCAGTACTTC. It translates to CASSLGTGGILYEQYF.

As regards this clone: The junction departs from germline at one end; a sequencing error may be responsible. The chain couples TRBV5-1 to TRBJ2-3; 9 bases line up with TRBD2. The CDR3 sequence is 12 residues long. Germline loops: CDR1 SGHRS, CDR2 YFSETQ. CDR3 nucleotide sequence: TGCGCCAGCAGCTGGGGGACTAGCATCTGGAATTTT. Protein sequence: CASSWGTSIWNF.